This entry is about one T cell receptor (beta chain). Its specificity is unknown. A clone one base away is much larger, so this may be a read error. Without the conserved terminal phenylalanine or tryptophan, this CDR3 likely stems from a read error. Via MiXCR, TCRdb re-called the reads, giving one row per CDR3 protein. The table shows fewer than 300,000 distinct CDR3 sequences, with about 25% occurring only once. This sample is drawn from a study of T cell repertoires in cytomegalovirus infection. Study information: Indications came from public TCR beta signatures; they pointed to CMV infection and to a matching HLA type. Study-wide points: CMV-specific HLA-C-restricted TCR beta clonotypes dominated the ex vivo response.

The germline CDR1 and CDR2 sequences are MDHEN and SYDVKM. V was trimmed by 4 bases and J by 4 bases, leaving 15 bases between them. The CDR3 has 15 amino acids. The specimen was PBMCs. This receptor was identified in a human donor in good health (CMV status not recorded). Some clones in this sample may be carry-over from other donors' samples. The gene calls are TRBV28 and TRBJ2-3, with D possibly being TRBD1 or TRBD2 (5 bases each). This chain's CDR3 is CASSSPGLEADTQYL. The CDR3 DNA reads TGTGCCAGCAGTTCTCCGGGGCTAGAGGCAGATACGCAGTATCTT.